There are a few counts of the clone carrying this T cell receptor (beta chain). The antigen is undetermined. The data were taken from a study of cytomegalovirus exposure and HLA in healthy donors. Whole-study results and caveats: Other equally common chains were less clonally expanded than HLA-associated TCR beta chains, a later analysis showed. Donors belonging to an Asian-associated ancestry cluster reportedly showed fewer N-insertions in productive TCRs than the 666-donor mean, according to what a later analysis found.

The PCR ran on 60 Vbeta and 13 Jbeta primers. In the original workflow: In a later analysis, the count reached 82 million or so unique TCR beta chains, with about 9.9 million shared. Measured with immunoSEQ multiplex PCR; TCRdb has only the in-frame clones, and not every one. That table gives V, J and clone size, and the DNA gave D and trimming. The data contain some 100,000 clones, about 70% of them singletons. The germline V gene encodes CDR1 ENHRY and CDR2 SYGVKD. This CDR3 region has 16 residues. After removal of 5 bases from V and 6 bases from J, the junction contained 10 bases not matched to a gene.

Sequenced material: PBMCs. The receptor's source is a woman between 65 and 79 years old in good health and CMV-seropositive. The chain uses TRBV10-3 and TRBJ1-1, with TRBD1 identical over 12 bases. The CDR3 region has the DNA TGTGCCATCAGTACGGGACAGGGGGCTCAAAGCGCTGAAGCTTTCTTT. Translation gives CAISTGQGAQSAEAFF.